A selection of T cell receptor beta chains follows, all from one sample in a study of shared clonotypes between healthy human individuals. Generated by immunoSEQ multiplex PCR, the TCRdb table keeps only in-frame clones and is missing some. This table holds around 980,000 clones, approximately 80% found once. Sequencing input: memory CD4+ T cells from PBMCs. These receptors were collected from a man in his late teens or twenties in good health. Some clones in this sample may be carry-over from other donors' samples. The CDR3 runs from the conserved cysteine through the conserved F or W. D genes are given only for firm matches. A row's size may be missing; if present it is once, few, many or a size class.

J gene: TRBJ1-5
D gene: TRBD1
V gene: TRBV7-2
clone size: once
CDR3 DNA: TGTGCCAGCAGCTTATTCGGGACAGTTGGCAATCAGCCCCAGCATTTT
CDR3 protein: CASSLFGTVGNQPQHF

J gene: TRBJ2-7
D gene: -
V gene: TRBV30
clone size: -
CDR3 DNA: TGTGCCTGGAGTGCCCCGATCTACGGGAGAAACTCCTACGAGCAGTACTTC
CDR3 protein: CAWSAPIYGRNSYEQYF

J gene: TRBJ1-2
D gene: -
V gene: TRBV4-1
clone size: -
CDR3 DNA: TGCGCCAGCAGCCAAAACCCCAGACACCGCACCTTC
CDR3 protein: CASSQNPRHRTF

J gene: TRBJ1-5
D gene: -
V gene: TRBV2
clone size: few
CDR3 DNA: TGTGCCAGCAGGGACAGCAATCAGCCCCAGCATTTT
CDR3 protein: CASRDSNQPQHF

J gene: TRBJ2-7
D gene: TRBD2
V gene: TRBV28
clone size: -
CDR3 DNA: TGTGCCAGCCTAACCCTAGCGGGAGGTCGGCACGAGCAGTACTTC
CDR3 protein: CASLTLAGGRHEQYF

J gene: TRBJ1-4
D gene: -
V gene: TRBV2
clone size: few
CDR3 DNA: TGTGCCAGCAGTGCCGGTATTGCGGGCTCTAATGAAAAACTGTTTTTT
CDR3 protein: CASSAGIAGSNEKLFF

J gene: TRBJ2-4
D gene: TRBD1
V gene: TRBV10-3
clone size: -
CDR3 DNA: TGTGCCATCAGTGCCGAGACAGGGGGACTAGCCAAAAACATTCAGTACTTC
CDR3 protein: CAISAETGGLAKNIQYF

J gene: TRBJ2-7
D gene: TRBD2
V gene: TRBV5-4
clone size: -
CDR3 DNA: TGTGCCAGCAGCTTGGATCTAGCGGGCTACGAGCAGTACTTC
CDR3 protein: CASSLDLAGYEQYF

J gene: TRBJ1-1
D gene: -
V gene: TRBV30
clone size: -
CDR3 DNA: TGTGCCTGGAGACAGGGGAACACTGAAGCTTTCTTT
CDR3 protein: CAWRQGNTEAFF

J gene: TRBJ2-4
D gene: -
V gene: TRBV6-1
clone size: -
CDR3 DNA: TGTGCCCCGGACGGCCCAAGGAACATTCAGTACTTC
CDR3 protein: CAPDGPRNIQYF

J gene: TRBJ2-3
D gene: TRBD1
V gene: TRBV2
clone size: -
CDR3 DNA: TGTGCCAGTGGACAGGTTAGGGATACGCAGTATTTT
CDR3 protein: CASGQVRDTQYF

J gene: TRBJ2-2
D gene: TRBD2
V gene: TRBV7-9
clone size: -
CDR3 DNA: TGTGCCAGCAGCTTAGGTCTAGCGGGAAAACCCTCGAACACCGGGGAGCTGTTTTTT
CDR3 protein: CASSLGLAGKPSNTGELFF

J gene: TRBJ2-7
D gene: -
V gene: TRBV5-1
clone size: -
CDR3 DNA: TGCGCCAGCAGCTCACCGGGACAAAGCCACGAGCAGTACTTC
CDR3 protein: CASSSPGQSHEQYF

J gene: TRBJ1-1
D gene: -
V gene: TRBV30
clone size: few
CDR3 DNA: TGTGCCTGGAGTGAGAGGGGCACTGAAGCTTTCTTT
CDR3 protein: CAWSERGTEAFF

J gene: TRBJ1-2
D gene: TRBD1
V gene: TRBV5-1
clone size: -
CDR3 DNA: TGCGCCAGCAGCTGGGGGACAGCTAACTATGGCTACACCTTC
CDR3 protein: CASSWGTANYGYTF

J gene: TRBJ1-1
D gene: TRBD1
V gene: TRBV5-6
clone size: once
CDR3 DNA: TGTGCCAGCAGCATTCGGCCGGGACAGATGAACACTGAAGCTTTCTTT
CDR3 protein: CASSIRPGQMNTEAFF

J gene: TRBJ1-1
D gene: -
V gene: TRBV30
clone size: -
CDR3 DNA: TGTGCCTGGAGTGGGGGGCCCTTGAACACTGAAGCTTTCTTT
CDR3 protein: CAWSGGPLNTEAFF

J gene: TRBJ1-1
D gene: TRBD1
V gene: TRBV4-2
clone size: -
CDR3 DNA: TGTGCCAGCAGCCAAGCTGGTAGGACAGGGGTAGAGACTGAAGCTTTCTTT
CDR3 protein: CASSQAGRTGVETEAFF

J gene: TRBJ2-2
D gene: -
V gene: TRBV5-6
clone size: -
CDR3 DNA: TGTGCCAGCACCCTCCGTGCGAACACCGGGGAGCTGTTTTTT
CDR3 protein: CASTLRANTGELFF

J gene: TRBJ1-5
D gene: TRBD1
V gene: TRBV10-1
clone size: -
CDR3 DNA: TGCGCCAGCAGTAGAACAGGGGAGCCCCAGCATTTT
CDR3 protein: CASSRTGEPQHF

J gene: TRBJ1-3
D gene: -
V gene: TRBV6-5
clone size: -
CDR3 DNA: TGTGCCAGCAGTCGCGGGACAAGGAACACCATATATTTT
CDR3 protein: CASSRGTRNTIYF

J gene: TRBJ2-7
D gene: -
V gene: TRBV10-3
clone size: -
CDR3 DNA: TGTGCCATCAAGCCCGGACCCGCGTCCTACGAGCAGTACTTC
CDR3 protein: CAIKPGPASYEQYF

J gene: TRBJ1-1
D gene: -
V gene: TRBV14
clone size: -
CDR3 DNA: TGTGCCAGCAGCCTAAATCGAAACACTGAAGCTTTCTTT
CDR3 protein: CASSLNRNTEAFF

J gene: TRBJ1-1
D gene: -
V gene: TRBV7-8
clone size: -
CDR3 DNA: TGTGCCAGCAGCTTAGCGTCTGGGGACGCAGCTTTCTTT
CDR3 protein: CASSLASGDAAFF

J gene: TRBJ2-5
D gene: -
V gene: TRBV7-7
clone size: -
CDR3 DNA: TGTGCCAGCAGCTCACGTCTTGGTTACCAAGAGACCCAGTACTTC
CDR3 protein: CASSSRLGYQETQYF

J gene: TRBJ1-5
D gene: -
V gene: TRBV18
clone size: -
CDR3 DNA: TGTGCCAGCTCACGCATCGAGGGGGATCAGCCCCAGCATTTT
CDR3 protein: CASSRIEGDQPQHF

J gene: TRBJ1-2
D gene: TRBD1
V gene: TRBV6-6
clone size: -
CDR3 DNA: TGTGCCAGCAGTTACTCCCGGACAGGGGATGGCTACACCTTC
CDR3 protein: CASSYSRTGDGYTF

J gene: TRBJ2-4
D gene: -
V gene: TRBV11-2
clone size: -
CDR3 DNA: TGTGCCAGCAGCATAAATCCGGGACTTCTGACGGGCATTCAGTACTTC
CDR3 protein: CASSINPGLLTGIQYF

J gene: TRBJ2-7
D gene: -
V gene: TRBV5-1
clone size: -
CDR3 DNA: TGCGCCAGCAGCTTGCGAGCGTCCTCCTACGAGCAGTACTTC
CDR3 protein: CASSLRASSYEQYF

J gene: TRBJ1-5
D gene: -
V gene: TRBV6-4
clone size: -
CDR3 DNA: TGTGCCAGCAGTGACCCGGGCAGGATCAATCAGCCCCAGCATTTT
CDR3 protein: CASSDPGRINQPQHF

J gene: TRBJ2-7
D gene: TRBD2
V gene: TRBV7-2
clone size: -
CDR3 DNA: TGTGCCAGCAGCTTAGTGGGGACTAGCGGCTCCTACGAGCAGTACTTC
CDR3 protein: CASSLVGTSGSYEQYF

J gene: TRBJ1-1
D gene: TRBD1
V gene: TRBV2
clone size: few
CDR3 DNA: TGTGCCAGCAGCGAACAGGGGGCTGACACTGAAGCTTTCTTT
CDR3 protein: CASSEQGADTEAFF

J gene: TRBJ2-3
D gene: -
V gene: TRBV5-4
clone size: few
CDR3 DNA: TGTGCCACTTCTCAAACCGGCACAGATACGCAGTATTTT
CDR3 protein: CATSQTGTDTQYF

J gene: TRBJ2-5
D gene: -
V gene: TRBV5-1
clone size: -
CDR3 DNA: TGCGCCAGCAGCTTGGCTGGGGGCGGGGAGACCCAGTACTTC
CDR3 protein: CASSLAGGGETQYF

J gene: TRBJ1-1
D gene: TRBD1
V gene: TRBV11-3
clone size: once
CDR3 DNA: TGTGCCAGCAGCGACAGGGGTACTGAAGCTTTCTTT
CDR3 protein: CASSDRGTEAFF

J gene: TRBJ2-2
D gene: -
V gene: TRBV7-8
clone size: -
CDR3 DNA: TGTGCCAGCAGCCTGGGGGGCCAAGGGACCGGGGAGCTGTTTTTT
CDR3 protein: CASSLGGQGTGELFF

J gene: TRBJ1-3
D gene: -
V gene: TRBV29-1
clone size: -
CDR3 DNA: TGCAGCGTGGAAACAGTTTACTCTGGAAACACCATATATTTT
CDR3 protein: CSVETVYSGNTIYF

J gene: TRBJ2-5
D gene: TRBD1
V gene: TRBV2
clone size: -
CDR3 DNA: TGTGCCAGCAGTGAAGCCCGGACAGGCCAAGAGACCCAGTACTTC
CDR3 protein: CASSEARTGQETQYF

J gene: TRBJ2-1
D gene: -
V gene: TRBV11-3
clone size: -
CDR3 DNA: TGTGCCAGCAGCTTAGATCTCTCTGAGCAGTTCTTC
CDR3 protein: CASSLDLSEQFF

J gene: TRBJ1-2
D gene: TRBD1
V gene: TRBV6-1
clone size: -
CDR3 DNA: TGTGCCAGCAGGGAGGACAGGGCGCATGGCTACACCTTC
CDR3 protein: CASREDRAHGYTF

J gene: TRBJ2-2
D gene: -
V gene: TRBV6-6
clone size: -
CDR3 DNA: TGTGCCAGCAGTCGGACGGTAAACACCGGGGAGCTGTTTTTT
CDR3 protein: CASSRTVNTGELFF

J gene: TRBJ2-3
D gene: TRBD2
V gene: TRBV7-6
clone size: once
CDR3 DNA: TGTGCCAGTTCCGAGGGACTAGCGGGAAGCGCAGATACGCAGTATTTT
CDR3 protein: CASSEGLAGSADTQYF

J gene: TRBJ2-5
D gene: TRBD2
V gene: TRBV19
clone size: once
CDR3 DNA: TGTGCCAGTCATAGCGGGAGGGCCGTAGAGACCCAGTACTTC
CDR3 protein: CASHSGRAVETQYF

J gene: TRBJ2-3
D gene: -
V gene: TRBV10-3
clone size: -
CDR3 DNA: TGTGCCATCAGTGATCGGGATACGCAGTATTTT
CDR3 protein: CAISDRDTQYF

J gene: TRBJ1-2
D gene: -
V gene: TRBV4-1
clone size: -
CDR3 DNA: TGCGCCAGCAGCCAAGAAGGGGAGAAATACTATGGCTACACCTTC
CDR3 protein: CASSQEGEKYYGYTF

J gene: TRBJ2-5
D gene: -
V gene: TRBV5-1
clone size: -
CDR3 DNA: TGCGCCAGCGCGAAAGAGCCCCCCGTGACGTGGACCCAGTACTTC
CDR3 protein: CASAKEPPVTWTQYF

J gene: TRBJ1-2
D gene: -
V gene: TRBV15
clone size: -
CDR3 DNA: TGTGCCACCAGCAGAGATCGACAGGCCTATGGCTACACCTTC
CDR3 protein: CATSRDRQAYGYTF

J gene: TRBJ2-7
D gene: -
V gene: TRBV7-2
clone size: once
CDR3 DNA: TGTGCCAGCAGCTTCGGGGGATCGAGCTCCTACGAGCAGTACTTC
CDR3 protein: CASSFGGSSSYEQYF

J gene: TRBJ1-3
D gene: -
V gene: TRBV7-8
clone size: -
CDR3 DNA: TGTGCCAGCAGCTTTAGCTGGAACACCATATATTTT
CDR3 protein: CASSFSWNTIYF

J gene: TRBJ2-7
D gene: TRBD1
V gene: TRBV7-3
clone size: -
CDR3 DNA: TGTGCCAGCAGCCCCGACAGGGGCTACGAGCAGTACTTC
CDR3 protein: CASSPDRGYEQYF

J gene: TRBJ2-2
D gene: -
V gene: TRBV10-3
clone size: -
CDR3 DNA: TGTGCCATCAGTGAGAGGGCGGGCTCGAACACCGGGGAGCTGTTTTTT
CDR3 protein: CAISERAGSNTGELFF

J gene: TRBJ2-2
D gene: TRBD2
V gene: TRBV7-2
clone size: once
CDR3 DNA: TGTGCCAGCAGACCCGGTAGCGGGAACCCCGGGGAGCTGTTTTTT
CDR3 protein: CASRPGSGNPGELFF

J gene: TRBJ2-3
D gene: -
V gene: TRBV5-1
clone size: once
CDR3 DNA: TGCGCCAGCAGCTTATTGGGGCGAGAGTCCACGCAGTATTTT
CDR3 protein: CASSLLGRESTQYF

J gene: TRBJ2-2
D gene: -
V gene: TRBV6-5
clone size: once
CDR3 DNA: TGTGCCAGCAGTTACTCGGGCATATCGGACACCGGGGAGCTGTTTTTT
CDR3 protein: CASSYSGISDTGELFF